This TCR beta chain derives from a study of blood T cell repertoires in COVID-19. Germline-derived CDR1 and CDR2 are SEHNR and FQNEAQ (reference sequence). CDR3 length equals 16 residues. Trimming took off 5 bases at V and 4 bases at J, with 18 bases between the two ends. A single count supports this clone. In the original analysis: Amplifying reference gene primers gave estimates of nucleated cell counts. Produced via immunoSEQ multiplex PCR; TCRdb's table is partial and in-frame only. D and trimming come from the DNA, and the V and J calls and clone size come from that table. Found here are a few hundred thousand clones, about 89% of them singletons; the top ten hold around 0.94%.

The chain joins TRBV7-9 to TRBJ1-3; the D gene is possibly TRBD1 (6 bases). This sequence originates from a woman in her thirties or forties who had been exposed to COVID-19. Sequenced material: PBMCs or T cells enriched from blood (not recorded which). In DNA form, the CDR3 reads TGTGCCAGCAGCGCCCCGCGGGGGGCAGGCGGAAACACCATATATTTT. Translated, it gives CASSAPRGAGGNTIYF.